This TCR beta chain was profiled in a study of blood T cell repertoires in COVID-19. Overall study context: COVID-19 samples from acute and convalescent phases originated in the United States, Italy and Spain. The cDNA or gDNA used as material had been derived from T cells, B-cell-depleted T cells, or PBMCs.

CDR3 length equals 11 residues. V was trimmed by 4 bases and J by 9 bases, leaving 9 bases between them. Germline lookup yields CDR1 MNHNY and CDR2 SVGAGI (reference sequence). The Seattle site enrolled patients during active infection and followed them longitudinally. Original processing notes: Amplification of reference gene primers provided the estimated nucleated cell counts. Sequencing was performed with immunoSEQ multiplex PCR; in TCRdb, only in-frame clones are kept and a portion is missing. V and J calls and clone size are given by that table; D and trimming were obtained from the DNA. The sample has hundreds of thousands of clones, roughly 90% seen once.

This receptor was taken from a woman aged 25 to 39 with COVID-19, enrolled during active disease. Sequences were obtained from peripheral blood. V is TRBV6-6 and J is TRBJ1-2; D possibly corresponds to TRBD1 (6 bases). This chain's CDR3 is CASSSGESYTF. Here the CDR3 DNA reads TGTGCCAGCAGTTCAGGGGAAAGCTACACCTTC.